The rows below give T cell receptor beta chains drawn from one sample of a study of CD8+ T cells in alopecia areata. The assay was immunoSEQ multiplex PCR, and TCRdb's table has in-frame clones only and misses some. Counted here are 150,000 or so clones, over 45% occurring once; the ten biggest clones make up around 7%. Sequencing used CD4+ T cells sorted from blood. The receptors derive from a human donor with alopecia areata. Both conserved end residues are part of each CDR3. The order of the fields is CDR3 DNA, CDR3 protein, D gene, J gene, clone size, V gene. D genes are given only for firm matches. The size field is filled for only some rows; it gives once, few, many or a size class.

TGCGCCAGCAGCTTCGACACAGATACGCAGTATTTT,CASSFDTDTQYF,-,TRBJ2-3,few,TRBV5-1
TGCGCCAGCAGCAAGGAGGCGCGAGAGCAGTACTTC,CASSKEAREQYF,-,TRBJ2-7,-,TRBV5-1
TGTGCCAGCAGCGTCAGCGGGACCACAGATACGCAGTATTTT,CASSVSGTTDTQYF,TRBD2,TRBJ2-3,-,TRBV9
TGTGCCAGCAGCCTTGGGACAGGCCAAGAGACCCAGTACTTC,CASSLGTGQETQYF,TRBD1,TRBJ2-5,-,TRBV4-2
TGTGCCAGCAGAGCCACGACGAACTATGAGCAGTTCTTC,CASRATTNYEQFF,-,TRBJ2-1,-,TRBV7-9
TGTGCCAGCAGCCCGGACGGACCTTTTTCCGAGCAGTACTTC,CASSPDGPFSEQYF,-,TRBJ2-7,few,TRBV27
TGTGCCAGCAGCTTAACGTCCGGGGTAGGGGATACGCAGTATTTT,CASSLTSGVGDTQYF,-,TRBJ2-3,-,TRBV7-3
TGTGCCAGCAGCCTTCCGGAGGTAGCGGGAGTGGAGACCCAGTACTTC,CASSLPEVAGVETQYF,TRBD2,TRBJ2-5,-,TRBV7-9
TGCGCCAGCAGACAGCGGGATTCCTACAATGAGCAGTTCTTC,CASRQRDSYNEQFF,TRBD2,TRBJ2-1,-,TRBV5-1
TGCGCCAGCAGCCAAGACAACACCGGGGAGCTGTTTTTT,CASSQDNTGELFF,-,TRBJ2-2,few,TRBV4-1
TGTGCCAGCTCACCTCAACAGACGGAGGGTGGCTACACCTTC,CASSPQQTEGGYTF,-,TRBJ1-2,-,TRBV18
TGTGCCAGTAGCATTAGCCAAGAGACCCAGTACTTC,CASSISQETQYF,-,TRBJ2-5,-,TRBV19
TGTGCCAGCAGCCCAGCGGAAGATACGCAGTATTTT,CASSPAEDTQYF,-,TRBJ2-3,-,TRBV5-4
TGTGCCAGCAGTTCAGGGGCACCTAATCAGCCCCAGCATTTT,CASSSGAPNQPQHF,-,TRBJ1-5,-,TRBV27
TGTGCCAGCAGCATGCGTAGTGGGGCTAACAATGAGCAGTTCTTC,CASSMRSGANNEQFF,-,TRBJ2-1,-,TRBV7-9
TGTGCCAGCAGTACTAGCACAGATACGCAGTATTTT,CASSTSTDTQYF,-,TRBJ2-3,few,TRBV2
TGTGCCAGCAGCCCCGATCTGGGAGGTCGAGGAGAGACCCAGTACTTC,CASSPDLGGRGETQYF,-,TRBJ2-5,-,TRBV9
TGTGCCTGGAGTGGTGACTCCTACGAGCAGTACTTC,CAWSGDSYEQYF,-,TRBJ2-7,-,TRBV30
TGCAGCGTTGAATTACTCGGGGCAGGATCAAACACCGGGGAGCTGTTTTTT,CSVELLGAGSNTGELFF,-,TRBJ2-2,-,TRBV29-1
TGTGCCAGCAGCTTGTTAGGTGGGGCCAACGTCCTGACTTTC,CASSLLGGANVLTF,-,TRBJ2-6,-,TRBV11-2
TGTGCCAGTTCAAGCGGGCTAAACAATGAGCAGTTCTTC,CASSSGLNNEQFF,-,TRBJ2-1,few,TRBV2
TGTGCCAGCAGTCGACAGGGGGGGCGCACCGGGGAGCTGTTTTTT,CASSRQGGRTGELFF,TRBD1,TRBJ2-2,-,TRBV6-5